This T cell receptor beta chain emerged from a study of Ad26.COV2.S vaccination and SARS-CoV-2 variants. Treatment given: 15 to 20 received Ad26.COV2.S at low or high dose, single or two shots; a few received placebo; per-sample allocation not given. Day 63 after the first vaccine or placebo injection was the time point for sampling. Boston supplied an adult donor aged 18-55 years. The sample holds a few counts of this clone. In germline, CDR1 is SGHDT, CDR2 YYEEEE. CDR3 size: 15 residues. V lost 4 bases, J lost 4 bases, and 12 bases lay in between. Produced via immunoSEQ multiplex PCR; TCRdb's table is partial and in-frame only. There are about 220,000 clones in the sample; roughly 90% occur only once, and roughly a tenth lies in the top ten.

The material sequenced was peripheral blood, taken in a trial of Ad26.COV2.S vaccine versus placebo. The chain is built from TRBV5-6 and TRBJ2-6; D unresolved. The clonotype was recovered from a person aged 18-65 years who received the Ad26.COV2.S COVID-19 vaccine or a placebo. CDR3 bases: TGTGCCAGCAGCCAGGAACTGTCCGGGGCCAACGTCCTGACTTTC. Encoded protein: CASSQELSGANVLTF.